These T cell receptor beta chains were read from a single sample in a study of blood T cell repertoires in COVID-19. Sequencing used immunoSEQ multiplex PCR; TCRdb keeps in-frame clones, though not all of them. The sample yields 200,000 to 300,000 clones, approximately 83% seen once. Material: peripheral blood. The source of these receptors is a woman in her twenties or thirties who had recovered from COVID-19. Both conserved end residues are part of each CDR3. D genes are given only for firm matches. Rows may omit the clone size; those that give it use once, few, many or a size class.

v_call,j_call,clone_size,d_call,cdr3_aa,cdr3_nt
TRBV13,TRBJ2-4,.,TRBD1,CASSLRQGSNIQYF,TGTGCCAGCAGCCTTCGACAGGGGAGTAACATTCAGTACTTC
TRBV7-2,TRBJ1-2,.,.,CASSLEFRVGGYTF,TGTGCCAGCAGCTTAGAGTTCAGGGTCGGCGGCTACACCTTC
TRBV20-1,TRBJ2-2,.,.,CSAKTSGELFF,TGCAGTGCTAAAACTAGCGGGGAGCTGTTTTTT
TRBV5-1,TRBJ1-2,.,.,CASSLSAPWAYGYTF,TGCGCCAGCAGCTTATCCGCTCCCTGGGCCTATGGCTACACCTTC
TRBV3-1/TRBV3-2,TRBJ2-1,.,TRBD1,CASSLGQEGNEQFF,TGTGCCAGCAGCCTGGGACAGGAAGGCAATGAGCAGTTCTTC
TRBV6-1,TRBJ2-3,once,.,CASSETEGGLRHTQYF,TGTGCCAGCAGTGAAACGGAGGGGGGGTTGCGCCATACGCAGTATTTT
TRBV27,TRBJ2-7,.,.,CASSSTGLEQYF,TGTGCCAGCAGTTCTACAGGGTTGGAGCAGTACTTC
TRBV7-2,TRBJ1-3,.,.,CASSSHIRSGVLRNTIYF,TGTGCCAGCAGCTCACATATCCGTTCCGGGGTCTTGAGAAACACCATATATTTT
TRBV5-1,TRBJ2-5,.,TRBD1,CASSLGGTGDETQYF,TGCGCCAGCAGCTTGGGGGGGACAGGGGACGAGACCCAGTACTTC
TRBV3-1/TRBV3-2,TRBJ2-3,.,TRBD1,CASREGQAGTDTQYF,TGTGCCAGCAGGGAGGGACAGGCGGGCACAGATACGCAGTATTTT
TRBV7-9,TRBJ1-6,.,TRBD1,CASSPTRDREYNSPLHF,TGTGCCAGCAGCCCAACCAGGGACAGGGAGTACAATTCACCCCTCCACTTT
TRBV6-4,TRBJ2-3,.,.,CASSVGHKSTDTQYF,TGTGCCAGCAGTGTAGGACACAAGAGCACAGATACGCAGTATTTT
TRBV7-3,TRBJ1-6,.,.,CASSLMRDSPLHF,TGTGCCAGCAGCTTAATGAGGGATTCACCCCTCCACTTT
TRBV5-4,TRBJ2-1,.,.,CASSPTGSFSYNEQFF,TGTGCCAGCAGCCCCACGGGGTCCTTCTCCTACAATGAGCAGTTCTTC
TRBV7-9,TRBJ2-5,.,TRBD1,CASSLPGQGLETQYF,TGTGCCAGCAGCTTACCAGGACAGGGTTTGGAGACCCAGTACTTC
TRBV3-1/TRBV3-2,TRBJ1-2,.,TRBD1,CASSQGTGNYGYTF,TGTGCCAGCAGCCAAGGGACAGGGAACTATGGCTACACCTTC
TRBV4-2,TRBJ2-5,.,.,CASSLRGGETQYF,TGTGCCAGCAGTTTGAGGGGGGGAGAGACCCAGTACTTC
TRBV5-1,TRBJ2-5,.,.,CASSLIPGNQETQYF,TGCGCCAGCAGCTTGATTCCAGGGAACCAAGAGACCCAGTACTTC
TRBV28,TRBJ2-7,.,.,CATNRDYEQYF,TGTGCCACCAACAGGGACTACGAGCAGTACTTC
TRBV18,TRBJ2-7,.,TRBD2,CASSPHQAGGFWEQYF,TGTGCCAGCTCACCGCATCAAGCGGGGGGGTTCTGGGAGCAGTACTTC
TRBV19,TRBJ1-5,.,.,CASSIDRGSQHF,TGTGCCAGTAGTATAGATCGCGGTAGCCAGCATTTT
TRBV3-1/TRBV3-2,TRBJ2-3,.,TRBD2,CASSLASGGAMDTQYF,TGTGCCAGCAGCCTGGCTAGCGGGGGGGCTATGGATACGCAGTATTTT
TRBV12-5,TRBJ2-5,.,TRBD2,CASGSLAGEETQYF,TGTGCTAGTGGTTCCCTAGCGGGGGAGGAGACCCAGTACTTC
TRBV6-5,TRBJ1-2,.,.,CATFQVNYGYTF,TGTGCCACCTTCCAGGTGAATTATGGCTACACCTTC
TRBV29-1,TRBJ1-3,.,.,CSVLGTEGNTIYF,TGCAGCGTGCTCGGGACTGAAGGAAACACCATATATTTT
TRBV7-2,TRBJ1-2,.,TRBD1,CASSSHGQGTNYGYTF,TGTGCCAGCAGCTCACACGGACAGGGAACTAACTATGGCTACACCTTC
TRBV11-3,TRBJ2-2,.,.,CASSLVAGATGELFF,TGTGCCAGCAGCTTAGTCGCGGGGGCCACCGGGGAGCTGTTTTTT
TRBV9,TRBJ2-1,.,TRBD1,CASSVERGRIYNEQFF,TGTGCCAGCAGCGTAGAGAGGGGGCGCATTTACAATGAGCAGTTCTTC
TRBV14,TRBJ2-1,.,.,CASSQVTGGSYNEQFF,TGTGCCAGCAGCCAAGTGACCGGGGGCTCCTACAATGAGCAGTTCTTC
TRBV7-2,TRBJ2-7,.,TRBD2,CASRNPSGGAREQYF,TGTGCCAGCAGAAACCCTAGCGGGGGGGCGCGGGAGCAGTACTTC
TRBV29-1,TRBJ1-3,.,.,CSVEDNYSGNTIYF,TGCAGCGTTGAGGACAACTACTCTGGAAACACCATATATTTT
TRBV5-1,TRBJ2-3,.,TRBD1,CASSFDRGSPTDTQYF,TGCGCCAGCAGCTTTGACAGGGGGTCACCCACAGATACGCAGTATTTT
TRBV15,TRBJ2-7,.,TRBD1,CATSRVTGGNYEQYF,TGTGCCACCAGCAGAGTTACAGGGGGAAACTACGAGCAGTACTTC
TRBV4-1,TRBJ1-1,.,.,CASSQGVGTEAFF,TGCGCCAGCAGCCAAGGAGTTGGCACTGAAGCTTTCTTT
TRBV4-3,TRBJ2-3,once,TRBD2,CASSQVRGASGATDTQYF,TGCGCCAGCAGCCAAGTACGAGGGGCTAGCGGGGCCACAGATACGCAGTATTTT
TRBV11-3,TRBJ2-1,.,TRBD2,CASSLEWSGGYNEQFF,TGTGCCAGCAGCTTAGAGTGGTCGGGGGGCTACAATGAGCAGTTCTTC
TRBV3-1/TRBV3-2,TRBJ2-3,.,.,CASSQDPPRRRTSTDTQYF,TGTGCCAGCAGCCAAGACCCCCCTAGGCGGAGGACTAGCACAGATACGCAGTATTTT
TRBV9,TRBJ2-7,.,.,CASSRTEDYEQYF,TGTGCCAGCTCCCGGACTGAAGATTACGAGCAGTACTTC
TRBV7-9,TRBJ1-2,.,.,CASSFNGGQGYTF,TGTGCCAGCAGCTTTAACGGGGGGCAAGGCTACACCTTC
TRBV12-3/TRBV12-4,TRBJ1-2,.,.,CASSFQVYGYTF,TGTGCCAGCAGTTTCCAGGTCTATGGCTACACCTTC
TRBV4-3,TRBJ1-1,.,.,CASSQDRGVPNTEAFF,TGCGCCAGCAGCCAAGATCGCGGGGTACCGAACACTGAAGCTTTCTTT
TRBV6-2/TRBV6-3,TRBJ2-3,once,TRBD2,CASSPALGLAGGRTDTQYF,TGTGCCAGCAGTCCCGCCTTAGGACTAGCGGGGGGGCGCACAGATACGCAGTATTTT
TRBV6-1,TRBJ2-1,.,.,CASSERGVDEQFF,TGTGCCAGCAGTGAGCGAGGTGTGGATGAGCAGTTCTTC
TRBV14,TRBJ2-1,.,TRBD2,CASSQTVRGNEQFF,TGTGCCAGCAGCCAAACTGTGCGGGGGAATGAGCAGTTCTTC